Listed here are 10 T cell receptor beta chains from one sample, sequenced in a study of a mutant IDH1 vaccine in newly diagnosed glioma. The time point denotes: baseline, week 1 (first vaccination visit). As for treatment: pre-vaccination baseline after standard-of-care therapy. Sequenced by immunoSEQ multiplex PCR; TCRdb stores in-frame clones only, minus some. The sample comprises 92,000 or so clones, more than 65% of which are singletons, and 5.3% rests with the top ten. The specimen was PBMCs, collected from a glioma patient treated with radiotherapy, temozolomide or both. The receptors were gathered from a man aged 35 to 55 with glioma. Some clones in this sample may be carry-over from other donors' samples.

The chain recombines TRBV6-6 with TRBJ1-2; maybe TRBD1 (5 bases). The V end lost 7 bases, the J end lost 13 bases, and 13 bases lay between the germline ends. In germline, CDR1 is MNHNY, CDR2 SVGAGI (reference sequence). The CDR3 spans 10 residues. This CDR3 reads CASNMTDLTF. The CDR3 DNA reads TGTGCCAGCAACATGACAGATCTCACCTTC.

This clone was counted between two and nine times. This chain joins TRBV5-1 and TRBJ1-4; 7 positions agree with TRBD1. The germline V gene encodes CDR1 SGHRS and CDR2 YFSETQ. This CDR3 spans 16 amino acids. V gave up 4 bases and J gave up 3 bases; unmatched junction bases: 9. Written as DNA, the CDR3 is TGCGCCAGCAGCGTACGGGACAGCGCCTCTAATGAAAAACTGTTTTTT. Translating gives CASSVRDSASNEKLFF.

This chain joins TRBV30 and TRBJ2-2; 7 bases match TRBD2. The ends lost 4 bases at V and 9 bases at J; junction bases unmatched: 5. This CDR3 region has 12 residues. The germline gives CDR1 GTSNPN, CDR2 SVGIG (reference sequence). CDR3 nucleotides: TGTGCCTGGAACCCAGGGACTAGGGAGCTGTTTTTT. This translates into CAWNPGTRELFF.

This clone was seen a handful of times. The chain recombines TRBV4-2 with TRBJ1-1, with D unresolved. Germline lookup yields CDR1 LGHNA and CDR2 YNFKEQ. The CDR3 is 11 amino acids. V was trimmed by 5 bases and J by 1 base, leaving 2 bases between them. The CDR3 here is CASSKNTEAFF. The CDR3 DNA reads as TGTGCCAGCAGCAAGAACACTGAAGCTTTCTTT.

This clone was seen a few times. This sequence joins TRBV6-5 and TRBJ1-2, with 12 nucleotides matching TRBD1. The CDR3 has 15 residues. V shed 5 bases, J shed 5 bases, and the junction held 6 bases outside the gene matches. Germline-derived CDR1 and CDR2 are MNHEY and SVGAGI. The CDR3: CASSRGQGARYGYTF. CDR3 in DNA: TGTGCCAGCAGTCGGGGACAGGGGGCGCGATATGGCTACACCTTC.

DNA for the CDR3: TGTGCCAGCAGCAAAGGGCCGATCGGGTATAATTCACCCCTCCACTTT. It codes for CASSKGPIGYNSPLHF. The J gene is TRBJ1-6, the V gene TRBV21-1. TRBV21-1 is recorded as a pseudogene. The CDR3 covers 16 residues.

V usage is TRBV6-6 and J usage is TRBJ1-5; no firm D call. V lost 8 bases and J lost 4, with 15 bases in between. The CDR3 totals 14 residues. CDR1 is MNHNY and CDR2 is SVGAGI in the germline V gene (reference sequence). CDR3 nucleotide sequence: TGTGCCAGCGCACGGATCGTGGGAAATCAGCCCCAGCATTTT. Its translation is CASARIVGNQPQHF.

CDR3 nucleotide sequence: TGTGCCACCAGCAGATCATTGGCAAACACTGAAGCTTTCTTT. This encodes CATSRSLANTEAFF. The rearrangement uses TRBV15 and TRBJ1-1, with unresolved D. The V end was cut by 2 bases, the J end by 2 bases, with 9 bases between. This CDR3 has 14 residues. Germline V gene sequence: CDR1 LNHNV, CDR2 YYDKDF (reference sequence). The variable domain in full, with the rest retrieved from reference TRBV15 and TRBJ1-1, is DAMVIQNPRYQVTQFGKPVTLSCSQTLNHNVMYWYQQKSSQAPKLLFHYYDKDFNNEADTPDNFQSRRPNTSFCFLDIRSPGLGDTAMYLCATSRSLANTEAFFGQGTRLTVV.

J is TRBJ2-7 and V is TRBV21-1; whether TRBD1, the table's D call, matches the DNA was not checked. TRBV21-1 is deemed a pseudogene. The CDR3 has 15 residues. CDR3 protein: CASSTGTGPNYEQYF. Here the CDR3 DNA reads TGTGCCAGCAGCACTGGGACAGGGCCTAACTACGAGCAGTACTTC.

This clone was recorded once. This chain joins TRBV7-8 and TRBJ2-5, with TRBD2 matching 10 bases. Germline V gene sequence: CDR1 SGHVS, CDR2 FQNEAQ. This CDR3 spans 15 amino acids. After removal of 5 bases from V and 5 bases from J, the junction contained 8 bases not matched to a gene. The CDR3 sequence is CASSPSGGVTETQYF. CDR3 nucleotides: TGTGCCAGCAGCCCAAGCGGGGGGGTCACGGAGACCCAGTACTTC.